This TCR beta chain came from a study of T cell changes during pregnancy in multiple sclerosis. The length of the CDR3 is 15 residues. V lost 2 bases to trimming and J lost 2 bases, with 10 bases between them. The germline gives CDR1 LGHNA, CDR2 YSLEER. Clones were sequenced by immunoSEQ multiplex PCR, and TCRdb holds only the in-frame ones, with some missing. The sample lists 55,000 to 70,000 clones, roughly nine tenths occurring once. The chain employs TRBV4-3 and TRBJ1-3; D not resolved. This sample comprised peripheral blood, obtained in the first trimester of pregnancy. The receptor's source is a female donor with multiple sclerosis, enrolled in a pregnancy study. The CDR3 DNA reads TGCGCCAGCAGCCAATTTGAGGGCGCTGGAAACACCATATATTTT. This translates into CASSQFEGAGNTIYF.